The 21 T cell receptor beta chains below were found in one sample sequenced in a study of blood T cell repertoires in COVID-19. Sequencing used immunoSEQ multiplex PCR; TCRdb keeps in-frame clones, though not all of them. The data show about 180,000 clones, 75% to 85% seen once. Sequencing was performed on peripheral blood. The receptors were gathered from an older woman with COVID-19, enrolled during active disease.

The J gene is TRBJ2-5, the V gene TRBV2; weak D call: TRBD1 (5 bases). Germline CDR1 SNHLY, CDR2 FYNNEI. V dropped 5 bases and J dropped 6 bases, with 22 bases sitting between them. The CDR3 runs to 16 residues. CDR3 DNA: TGTGCCAGCAGTCACTCGGCGCAAGGGGCCCGAAAGACCCAGTACTTC. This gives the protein CASSHSAQGARKTQYF.

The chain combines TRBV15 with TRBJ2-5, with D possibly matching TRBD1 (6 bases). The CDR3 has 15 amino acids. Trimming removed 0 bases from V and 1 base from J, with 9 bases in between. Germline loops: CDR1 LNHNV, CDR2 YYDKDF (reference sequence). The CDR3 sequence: CATSRDRTAQETQYF. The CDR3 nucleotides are TGTGCCACCAGCAGAGACCGGACAGCCCAAGAGACCCAGTACTTC.

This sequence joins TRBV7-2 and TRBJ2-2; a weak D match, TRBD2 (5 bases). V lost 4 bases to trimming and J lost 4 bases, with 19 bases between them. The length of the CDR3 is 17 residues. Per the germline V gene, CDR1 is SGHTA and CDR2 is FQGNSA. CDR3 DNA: TGTGCCAGCAGCTCCAATCGACTACAACTTCTCACCGGGGAGCTGTTTTTT. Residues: CASSSNRLQLLTGELFF.

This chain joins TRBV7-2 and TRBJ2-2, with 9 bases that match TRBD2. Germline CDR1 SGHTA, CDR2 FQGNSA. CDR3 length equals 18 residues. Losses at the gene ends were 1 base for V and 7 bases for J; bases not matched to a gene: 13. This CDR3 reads CASSLGVVSGRLGGELFF. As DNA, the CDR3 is TGTGCCAGCAGCTTAGGGGTGGTCAGCGGGAGGCTAGGCGGGGAGCTGTTTTTT.

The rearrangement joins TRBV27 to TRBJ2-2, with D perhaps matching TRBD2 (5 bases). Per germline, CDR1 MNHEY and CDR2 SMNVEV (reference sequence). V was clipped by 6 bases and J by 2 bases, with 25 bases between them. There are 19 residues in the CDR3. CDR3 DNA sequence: TGTGCCAGCAGCCGACTCCGGGATTCTCGCGTACTAAACACCGGGGAGCTGTTTTTT. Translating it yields CASSRLRDSRVLNTGELFF.

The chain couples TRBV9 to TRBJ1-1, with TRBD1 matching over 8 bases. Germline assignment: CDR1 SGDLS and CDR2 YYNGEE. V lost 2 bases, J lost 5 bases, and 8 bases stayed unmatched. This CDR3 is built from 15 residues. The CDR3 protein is CASSVIQGEGTEAFF. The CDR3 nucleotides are TGTGCCAGCAGCGTGATACAGGGGGAAGGGACTGAAGCTTTCTTT. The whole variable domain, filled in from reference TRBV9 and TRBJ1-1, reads DSGVTQTPKHLITATGQRVTLRCSPRSGDLSVYWYQQSLDQGLQFLIQYYNGEERAKGNILERFSAQQFPDLHSELNLSSLELGDSALYFCASSVIQGEGTEAFFGQGTRLTVV.

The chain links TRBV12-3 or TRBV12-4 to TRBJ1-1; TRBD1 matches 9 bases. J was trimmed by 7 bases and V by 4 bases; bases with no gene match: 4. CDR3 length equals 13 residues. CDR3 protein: CASSWGQGIEAFF. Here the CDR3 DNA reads TGTGCCAGCAGTTGGGGACAGGGCATTGAAGCTTTCTTT.

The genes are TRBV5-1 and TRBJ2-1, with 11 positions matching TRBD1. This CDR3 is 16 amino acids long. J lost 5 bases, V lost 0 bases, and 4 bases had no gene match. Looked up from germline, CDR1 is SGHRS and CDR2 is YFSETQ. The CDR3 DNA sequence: TGCGCCAGCAGCTTGGATGGGGGACAGGGGGACAATGAGCAGTTCTTC. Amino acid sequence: CASSLDGGQGDNEQFF.

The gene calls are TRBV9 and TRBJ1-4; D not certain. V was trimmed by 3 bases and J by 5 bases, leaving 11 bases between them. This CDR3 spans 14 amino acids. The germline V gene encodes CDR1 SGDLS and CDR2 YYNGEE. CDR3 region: CASSGGFLNEKLFF. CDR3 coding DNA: TGTGCCAGCAGCGGCGGGTTCCTGAATGAAAAACTGTTTTTT. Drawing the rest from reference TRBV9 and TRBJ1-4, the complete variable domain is DSGVTQTPKHLITATGQRVTLRCSPRSGDLSVYWYQQSLDQGLQFLIQYYNGEERAKGNILERFSAQQFPDLHSELNLSSLELGDSALYFCASSGGFLNEKLFFGSGTQLSVL.

CDR3 residues: CASRAGPPSNYGYTF. CDR3 coding DNA: TGTGCCAGCCGTGCAGGGCCGCCTTCTAACTATGGCTACACCTTC. The rearrangement uses TRBV28 and TRBJ1-2; D perhaps matches TRBD1 (5 bases). Between the trimmed V and J ends, which lost 8 bases and 0 bases, there was a span of 16 bases. There are 15 residues in the CDR3. Germline V gene sequence: CDR1 MDHEN, CDR2 SYDVKM.

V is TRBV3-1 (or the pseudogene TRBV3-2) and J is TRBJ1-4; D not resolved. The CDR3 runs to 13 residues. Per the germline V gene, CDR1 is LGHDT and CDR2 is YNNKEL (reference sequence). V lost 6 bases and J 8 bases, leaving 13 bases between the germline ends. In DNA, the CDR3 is TGTGCCAGCAGTTCCTACGCTGAGGAAAAACTGTTTTTT. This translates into CASSSYAEEKLFF.

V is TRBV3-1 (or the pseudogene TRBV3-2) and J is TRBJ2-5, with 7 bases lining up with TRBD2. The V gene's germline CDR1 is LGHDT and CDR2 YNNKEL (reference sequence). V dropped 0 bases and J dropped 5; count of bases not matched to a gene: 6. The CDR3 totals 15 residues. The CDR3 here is CASSQDWASGETQYF. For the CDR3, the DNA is TGTGCCAGCAGCCAAGATTGGGCTAGCGGTGAGACCCAGTACTTC.

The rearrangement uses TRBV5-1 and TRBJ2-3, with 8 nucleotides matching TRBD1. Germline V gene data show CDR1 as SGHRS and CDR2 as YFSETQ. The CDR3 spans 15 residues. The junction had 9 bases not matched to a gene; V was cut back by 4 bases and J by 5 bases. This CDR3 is CASSALGQARDTQYF. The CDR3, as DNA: TGCGCCAGCAGCGCCCTGGGACAGGCAAGAGATACGCAGTATTTT.

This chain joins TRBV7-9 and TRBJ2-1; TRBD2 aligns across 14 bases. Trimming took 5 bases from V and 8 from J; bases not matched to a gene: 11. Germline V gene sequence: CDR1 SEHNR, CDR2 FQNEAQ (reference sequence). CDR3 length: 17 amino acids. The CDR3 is CASSPGTSGGLPYEQFF. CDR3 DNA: TGTGCCAGCAGCCCCGGGACTAGCGGGGGTCTCCCCTATGAGCAGTTCTTC.

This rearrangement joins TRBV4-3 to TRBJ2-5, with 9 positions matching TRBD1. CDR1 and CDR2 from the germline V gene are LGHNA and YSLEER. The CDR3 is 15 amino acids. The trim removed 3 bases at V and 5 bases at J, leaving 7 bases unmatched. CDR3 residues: CASSQTTGGRETQYF. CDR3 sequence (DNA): TGCGCCAGCAGCCAGACCACAGGGGGCCGGGAGACCCAGTACTTC.

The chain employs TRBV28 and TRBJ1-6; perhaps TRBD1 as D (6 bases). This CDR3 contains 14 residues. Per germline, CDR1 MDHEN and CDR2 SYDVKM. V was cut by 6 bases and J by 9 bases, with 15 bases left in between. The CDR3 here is CASRIQGRGSPLHF. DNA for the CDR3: TGTGCCAGCAGGATACAGGGAAGGGGTTCACCCCTCCACTTT.

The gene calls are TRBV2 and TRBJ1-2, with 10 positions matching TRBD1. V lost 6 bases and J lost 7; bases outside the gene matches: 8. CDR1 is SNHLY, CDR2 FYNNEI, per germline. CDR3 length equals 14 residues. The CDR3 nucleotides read TGTGCCAGCAGACCCGGGACAGGGGCATCTGGCTACACCTTC. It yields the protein CASRPGTGASGYTF. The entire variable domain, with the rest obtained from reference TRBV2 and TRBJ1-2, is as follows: EPEVTQTPSHQVTQMGQEVILRCVPISNHLYFYWYRQILGQKVEFLVSFYNNEISEKSEIFDDQFSVERPDGSNFTLKIRSTKLEDSAMYFCASRPGTGASGYTFGSGTRLTVV.

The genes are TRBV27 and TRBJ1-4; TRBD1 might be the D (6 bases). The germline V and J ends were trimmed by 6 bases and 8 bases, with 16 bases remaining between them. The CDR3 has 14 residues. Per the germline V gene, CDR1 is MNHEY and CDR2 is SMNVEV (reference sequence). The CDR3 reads CASRASGEGEKLFF. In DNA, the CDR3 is TGTGCCAGCAGAGCATCAGGGGAGGGGGAAAAACTGTTTTTT.

The CDR3 region has the DNA TGTGCCAGCAGCGTAGCCCCCACGGGACTAGCGGGACCCTCCTACGAGCAGTACTTC. Its translation is CASSVAPTGLAGPSYEQYF. V is TRBV9 and J is TRBJ2-7, with TRBD2 identical over 13 bases. Germline V gives CDR1 SGDLS, CDR2 YYNGEE. V gave up 0 bases and J gave up 0 bases; unmatched junction bases: 9. This CDR3 comprises 19 residues. Variable domain in full (rest from reference TRBV9 and TRBJ2-7): DSGVTQTPKHLITATGQRVTLRCSPRSGDLSVYWYQQSLDQGLQFLIQYYNGEERAKGNILERFSAQQFPDLHSELNLSSLELGDSALYFCASSVAPTGLAGPSYEQYFGPGTRLTVT.

The CDR3 DNA is TGTGCCAGCAGCTTGGGACTAGCGTTAGATACGCAGTATTTT. Amino acids: CASSLGLALDTQYF. The chain is built from TRBV5-8 and TRBJ2-3; 8 bases map to TRBD2. V shed 0 bases and J 5 bases; nucleotides not matched to a gene: 2. CDR1 is SGHTS and CDR2 is YDEGEE in the germline V gene. This CDR3 has 14 residues.

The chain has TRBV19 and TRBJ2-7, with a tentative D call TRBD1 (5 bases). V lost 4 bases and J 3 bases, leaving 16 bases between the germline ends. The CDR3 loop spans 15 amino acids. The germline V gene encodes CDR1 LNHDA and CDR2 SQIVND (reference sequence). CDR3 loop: CASSTLTGGDYEQYF. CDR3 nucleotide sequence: TGTGCCAGTAGTACGCTTACAGGCGGTGACTACGAGCAGTACTTC. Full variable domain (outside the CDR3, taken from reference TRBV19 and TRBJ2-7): DGGITQSPKYLFRKEGQNVTLSCEQNLNHDAMYWYRQDPGQGLRLIYYSQIVNDFQKGDIAEGYSVSREKKESFPLTVTSAQKNPTAFYLCASSTLTGGDYEQYFGPGTRLTVT.